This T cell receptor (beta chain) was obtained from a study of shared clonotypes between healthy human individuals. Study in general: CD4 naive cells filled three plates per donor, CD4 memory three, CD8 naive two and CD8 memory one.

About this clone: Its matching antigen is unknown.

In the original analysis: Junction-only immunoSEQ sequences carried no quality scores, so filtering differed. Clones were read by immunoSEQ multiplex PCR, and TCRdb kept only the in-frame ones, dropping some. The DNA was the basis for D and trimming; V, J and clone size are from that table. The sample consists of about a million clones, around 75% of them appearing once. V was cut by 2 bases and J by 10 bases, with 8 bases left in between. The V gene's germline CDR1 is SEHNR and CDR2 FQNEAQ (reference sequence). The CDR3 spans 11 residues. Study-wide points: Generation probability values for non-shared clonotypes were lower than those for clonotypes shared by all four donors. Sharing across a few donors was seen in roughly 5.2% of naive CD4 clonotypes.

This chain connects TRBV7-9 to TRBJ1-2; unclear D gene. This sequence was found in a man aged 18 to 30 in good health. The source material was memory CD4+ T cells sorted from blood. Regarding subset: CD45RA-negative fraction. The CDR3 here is CASSLSQAYTF. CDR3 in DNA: TGTGCCAGCAGCTTAAGCCAGGCCTACACCTTC.